This entry describes one TCR beta chain. This sample stems from a study of PD-L1 blockade in urothelial cancer. The table came from immunoSEQ multiplex PCR; TCRdb's copy has only in-frame clones and leaves some out. Seen here are about 84,000 clones, about 81% observed once, and the top ten hold 9.5%. Germline V gene data show CDR1 as SGHNT and CDR2 as YYREEE (reference sequence). With 4 bases clipped from V and 2 bases from J, the junction kept 8 bases outside the gene matches. This CDR3 spans 15 amino acids. The chain employs TRBV5-4 and TRBJ2-7; 8 nucleotides line up with TRBD2. This receptor was taken from a man aged 65 to 79 with urothelial cancer. The source material was PBMCs, sampled around atezolizumab (anti-PD-L1) treatment. This CDR3 reads CASSLDSGKPYEQYF. The CDR3 nucleotides are TGTGCCAGCAGCCTCGATAGCGGGAAGCCCTACGAGCAGTACTTC.